These 7 T cell receptor beta chains were sequenced from one sample in a study of blood T cell repertoires in COVID-19. Some clones are missing from TCRdb's copy, which holds only in-frame ones; the method was immunoSEQ multiplex PCR. Here the sample spans tens of thousands of clones, roughly 90% being singletons. Sequencing was carried out using peripheral blood. The receptors originated from a human donor in a cohort sampled during active COVID-19.

The CDR3 reads CASSLGTGNQPQHF. DNA of the CDR3: TGTGCCAGCTCACTAGGGACAGGGAATCAGCCCCAGCATTTT. This chain links TRBV18 with TRBJ1-5; 9 nucleotides align to TRBD1. This CDR3 comprises 14 residues. V was pared by 4 bases and J by 4 bases, with 2 bases of the junction left unmatched. The germline gives CDR1 KGHSH, CDR2 LQKENI.

With respect to this clone: An end of the junction does not agree with germline; a read error may underlie this. This chain joins TRBV24-1 and TRBJ2-1; possible D gene TRBD2, 6 bases. The CDR3 runs to 16 residues. CDR1 KGHDR and CDR2 SFDVKD come from the germline V gene. The CDR3 nucleotides read TGTGCCACCAGTGATTTGGGGGCGGGATCCTCCAATGAGCAGTTCTTC. It translates to CATSDLGAGSSNEQFF.

This rearrangement joins TRBV6-6 to TRBJ1-2; D remains ambiguous. Germline V lookup: CDR1 MNHNY, CDR2 SVGAGI (reference sequence). V was shortened by 5 bases and J by 5 bases, with 9 bases between the two germline ends. CDR3 length: 12 amino acids. The CDR3 bases are TGTGCCAGCAGTGACCAGGCATATGGCTACACCTTC. Its protein is CASSDQAYGYTF.

This clone was counted once. The V and J genes are TRBV9 and TRBJ1-1, with D uncertain. The CDR3 sequence is 14 residues long. Germline V gene sequence: CDR1 SGDLS, CDR2 YYNGEE. V lost 1 base and J 2 bases, leaving 9 bases between the germline ends. For the CDR3, the DNA is TGTGCCAGCAGCGTACTTCCGGGAAACACTGAAGCTTTCTTT. Protein sequence: CASSVLPGNTEAFF.

The chain carries TRBV4-3 and TRBJ2-3; TRBD1 matches at 9 bases. This CDR3 has 16 residues. Germline CDR1 reads LGHNA; CDR2 reads YSLEER. V trimming: 4 bases; J trimming: 4 bases; junction bases outside the gene matches: 9. CDR3 amino acids: CASSREQGAYADTQYF. The CDR3 bases are TGCGCCAGCAGCCGTGAACAGGGGGCATATGCAGATACGCAGTATTTT.

The chain recombines TRBV18 with TRBJ2-5, with a tentative D call TRBD1 (5 bases). This CDR3 has 14 amino acids. Germline V lookup: CDR1 KGHSH, CDR2 LQKENI. V gave up 0 bases and J gave up 5 bases, with 10 bases separating them. The CDR3 DNA is TGTGCCAGCTCACCACCCGACAGACGGGAGACCCAGTACTTC. Translated: CASSPPDRRETQYF.

The chain uses TRBV18 and TRBJ1-2; maybe TRBD1 (5 bases). CDR3 length: 12 amino acids. V was trimmed by 2 bases and J by 9 bases, leaving 10 bases between them. Germline CDR1 is KGHSH and CDR2 is LQKENI. CDR3 in amino acids: CASSPSGDRYTF. CDR3 sequence (DNA): TGTGCCAGCTCACCATCGGGGGACCGCTACACCTTC.